This T cell receptor (beta chain) was captured by sequencing in a study of long-term antiretroviral therapy in people with HIV. The assay used was immunoSEQ (version v3.0), run at survey level. The protocol was immunoSEQ multiplex PCR, while the TCRdb copy is restricted to in-frame clones and leaves out a portion. This sample has roughly 34,000 clones, with roughly 80% found just once. The CDR3 length is 13 residues. From germline, CDR1 is MNHNS and CDR2 SASEGT. J was trimmed by 5 bases and V by 8 bases; bases with no gene match: 5. The receptor comes from a man between 18 and 29 years old with HIV. The input for sequencing was unsorted PBMCs, taken 1.9 years after starting antiretroviral therapy. This sequence joins TRBV6-1 and TRBJ2-5; 10 bases line up with TRBD2. CDR3 amino acids: CASELAGAETQYF. The CDR3, as DNA: TGTGCCAGCGAGCTAGCGGGGGCCGAGACCCAGTACTTC.